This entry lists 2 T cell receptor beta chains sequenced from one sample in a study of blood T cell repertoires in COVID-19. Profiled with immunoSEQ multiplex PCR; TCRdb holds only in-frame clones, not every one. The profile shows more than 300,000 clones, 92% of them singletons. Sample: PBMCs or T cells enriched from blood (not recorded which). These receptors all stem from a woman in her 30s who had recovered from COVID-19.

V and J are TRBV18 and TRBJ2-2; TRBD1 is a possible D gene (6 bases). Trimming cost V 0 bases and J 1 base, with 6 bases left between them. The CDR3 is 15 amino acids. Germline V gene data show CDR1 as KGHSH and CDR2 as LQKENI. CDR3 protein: CASSPPRGNTGELFF. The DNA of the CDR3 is TGTGCCAGCTCACCACCCAGGGGGAACACCGGGGAGCTGTTTTTT. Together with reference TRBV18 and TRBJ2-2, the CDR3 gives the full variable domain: NAGVMQNPRHLVRRRGQEARLRCSPMKGHSHVYWYRQLPEEGLKFMVYLQKENIIDESGMPKERFSAEFPKEGPSILRIQQVVRGDSAAYFCASSPPRGNTGELFFGEGSRLTVL.

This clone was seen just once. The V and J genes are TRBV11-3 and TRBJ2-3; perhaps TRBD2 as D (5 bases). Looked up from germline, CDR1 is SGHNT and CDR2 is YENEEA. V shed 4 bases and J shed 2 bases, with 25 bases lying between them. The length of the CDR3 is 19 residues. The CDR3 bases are TGTGCCAGCAGCTCCTACCCCGCACAGAGAGGGAATCCCACAGATACGCAGTATTTT. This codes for CASSSYPAQRGNPTDTQYF.